This T cell receptor beta chain was retrieved from a study of OX40 agonist ivuxolimab in advanced cancers. Looking at the study overall: Ivuxolimab was a fully human IgG2 agonistic monoclonal antibody targeting the costimulatory receptor OX40 (CD134). Intravenous ivuxolimab was administered to patients every 2 weeks at six dose levels: 0.01, 0.1, 0.3, 1.5, 3 and 10 mg/kg. Among the approximately 50 dose-escalation patients, about 19 had hepatocellular carcinoma, 15 melanoma, 9 renal cell carcinoma and 9 head and neck cancer. In the dose-escalation cohort, 82.7% of patients were male, and the mean age was roughly 60 years, with a range of about 23 to 90. Patients were allowed to have had prior anti-PD-1, anti-PD-L1 or anti-CTLA-4 therapy, and approximately 40% of the dose-escalation patients had been treated with checkpoint inhibitors. Partial responses occurred in three dose-escalation patients: two with cutaneous melanoma and one with hepatocellular carcinoma. Peripheral TCRbeta sequencing aimed to test whether ivuxolimab altered TCR sequence diversity and caused clonal T-cell expansion. The paper covers the monotherapy dose-escalation part of the phase I ivuxolimab trial, which included N of about 56 patients.

The trial excluded patients who had a history of autoimmune disease or were on systemic immunosuppression. Peripheral blood for TCR sequencing was collected from all dose cohorts at baseline, on cycle 4 day 1, and on cycle 7 day 1. The samples were taken from a phase I, first-in-human, multicenter, open-label dose-escalation trial of ivuxolimab. Adults with locally advanced or metastatic melanoma, renal cell, hepatocellular, or head and neck squamous cell carcinoma were enrolled in the trial. Before TCR sequencing, CD4+ T cells and CD8+ T cells were sorted from peripheral blood as separate populations. Genomic DNA was extracted from sorted cells for sequencing of the TCRbeta CDR3 region. The immunoSEQ Assay was used to sequence the TCRbeta CDR3 regions. Imported from immuneACCESS, the table was reduced by TCRdb to in-frame sequences with V and J called. These copies leave out some clones; in studies compared against another copy, an unresolved V gene accounts for under half, and the cause of the remainder is not known. This sample holds tens of thousands of clones; nearly 90% were observed only once. The ten top clones hold 0.33% of the sample.

Overall results and qualifications from the work: Low levels of normalized T-cell clonal expansion were also seen in some nonresponding patients. The antigen specificity of the clonally expanded peripheral T cells was not determined. At doses of 0.1 to 3.0 mg/kg, clonal expansion of both CD4+ and CD8+ T cells in blood was seen between baseline and week 6. After ivuxolimab, expanded clones were on average more numerous among CD8+ T cells than among CD4+ T cells. In partial responders in the 0.1-3.0 mg/kg groups, normalized peripheral clonal expansion was found to be among the lowest, especially among CD8+ T cells.

As to this clone: This clone's antigen is unknown. Base qualities are missing; no much larger clone stands one base away.

The CDR3 spans 15 residues, from the cysteine through the phenylalanine. Kept here is only the CDR3 DNA, which spans 45 bases and is read in frame from base 1. Trimming at the junction amounts to 1 base on V and 5 bases on J, and the germline ends lie 10 bases apart. As encoded in the germline V gene, CDR1 is SGDLS while CDR2 is YYNGEE. The chain was built from TRBV9 and TRBJ1-6; confidence is insufficient to name the D gene. The clonotype comes from an adult with an advanced solid tumor such as melanoma, head and neck, liver or kidney cancer. Here the sequenced sample was CD4+ or CD8+ T cells sorted from blood, taken in a trial of the OX40 agonist ivuxolimab. The bases read TGTGCCAGCAGCGTAATGAGCGGCGATAATTCACCCCTCCACTTT. Its translation is CASSVMSGDNSPLHF.